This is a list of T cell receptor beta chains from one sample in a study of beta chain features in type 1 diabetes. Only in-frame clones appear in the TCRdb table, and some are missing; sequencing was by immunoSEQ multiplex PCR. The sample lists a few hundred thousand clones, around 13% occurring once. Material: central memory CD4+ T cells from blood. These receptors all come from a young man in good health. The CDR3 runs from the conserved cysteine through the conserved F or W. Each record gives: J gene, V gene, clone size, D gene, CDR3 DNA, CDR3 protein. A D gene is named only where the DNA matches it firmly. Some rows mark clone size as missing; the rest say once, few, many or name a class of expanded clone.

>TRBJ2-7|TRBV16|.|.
TGTGCCAGCAGCCAAGATTTTAACTCCTACGAGCAGTACTTC
CASSQDFNSYEQYF
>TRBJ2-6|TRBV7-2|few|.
TGTGCCAGCAGCTCCCCACGGTTCGCTGGGGCCAACGTCCTGACTTTC
CASSSPRFAGANVLTF
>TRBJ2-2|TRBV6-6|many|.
TGTGCCAGCAGTTACCCCCCCGGGGACACCGGGGAGCTGTTTTTT
CASSYPPGDTGELFF
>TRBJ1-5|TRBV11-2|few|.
TGTGCCAGCAGCTTAAATGAGCAGCAGCCCCAGCATTTT
CASSLNEQQPQHF
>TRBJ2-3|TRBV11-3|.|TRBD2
TGTGCCAGCAGCTTAGAGGGGGGGGAAGATACGCAGTATTTT
CASSLEGGEDTQYF
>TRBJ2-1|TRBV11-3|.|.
TGTGCCAGCAGCTTAGAGAGGAGTAACAATGAGCAGTTCTTC
CASSLERSNNEQFF
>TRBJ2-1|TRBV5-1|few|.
TGCGCCAGCAGCTTGGGTAGCGGTTCCTACAATGAGCAGTTCTTC
CASSLGSGSYNEQFF
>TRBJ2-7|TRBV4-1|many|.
TGTGCCAGCAGCCAAGATGGGGCCGGGGTCGCATACGAGCAGTACTTC
CASSQDGAGVAYEQYF
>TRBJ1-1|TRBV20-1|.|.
TGCAGTGCACCGGTGAACACTGAAGCTTTCTTT
CSAPVNTEAFF
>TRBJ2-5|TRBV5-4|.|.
TGTGCCAGCAGCTTGGAACAGCAAGAGACCCAGTACTTC
CASSLEQQETQYF
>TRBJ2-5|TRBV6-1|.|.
TGTGCCAGCATTCAACCGTATCCCCGGGGGACCCAGTACTTC
CASIQPYPRGTQYF
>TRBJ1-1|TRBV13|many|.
TGTGCCAGCAGCTTATACAGGAACACTGAAGCTTTCTTT
CASSLYRNTEAFF
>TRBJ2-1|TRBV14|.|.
TGTGCCAGCAGCCAATTTGACGGGAAATACAATGAGCAGTTCTTC
CASSQFDGKYNEQFF
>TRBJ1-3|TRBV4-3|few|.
TGCGCCAGCAGCCAAGTCCCGAGTTCTGGAAACACCATATATTTT
CASSQVPSSGNTIYF
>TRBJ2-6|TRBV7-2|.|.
TGTGCCAGCTCCTCACCGGCTGGGGCCAACGTCCTGACTTTC
CASSSPAGANVLTF
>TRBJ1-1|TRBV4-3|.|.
TGCGCCAGCAGCCAAGTGGCGAGTTCTGAAGCTTTCTTT
CASSQVASSEAFF
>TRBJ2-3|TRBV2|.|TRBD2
TGTGCCAGCAGCGGACTAGCGGGGGGAGGGGATACGCAGTATTTT
CASSGLAGGGDTQYF
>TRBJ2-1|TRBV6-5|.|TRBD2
TGTGCCAGCAGTGCCGGACTAGCGGGAGTGGAGCAGTTCTTC
CASSAGLAGVEQFF
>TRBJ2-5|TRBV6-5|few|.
TGTGCCAGCAGACGACAGCCAGTCAAACAAGAGACCCAGTACTTC
CASRRQPVKQETQYF
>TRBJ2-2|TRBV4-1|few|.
TGCGCCAGCAGACCCTGGCCCACAGGTGGGAACACCGGGGAGCTGTTTTTT
CASRPWPTGGNTGELFF
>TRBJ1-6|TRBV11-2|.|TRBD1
TGTGCCAGCAGCTTAGATGGGACAGGGGCCTCACCCCTCCACTTT
CASSLDGTGASPLHF
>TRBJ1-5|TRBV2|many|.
TGTGCCAGCAGTGAAGGGCCTAGCAAGCCCCAGCATTTT
CASSEGPSKPQHF
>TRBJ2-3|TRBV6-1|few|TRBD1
TGTGCCACCCTACAGGGGGCGTCGATAGATACGCAGTATTTT
CATLQGASIDTQYF
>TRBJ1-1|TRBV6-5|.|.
TGTGCCAGCACTTACCCCGCCGGGGGCAGAATCACTGAAGCTTTCTTT
CASTYPAGGRITEAFF
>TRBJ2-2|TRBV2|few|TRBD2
TGTGCCAGCAGCCTGACTAGCGGGGGCTCTGGGGAGCTGTTTTTT
CASSLTSGGSGELFF
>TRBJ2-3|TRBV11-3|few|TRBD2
TGTGCCAGCAGCTTAATGAGCGGGACGACAGATACGCAGTATTTT
CASSLMSGTTDTQYF
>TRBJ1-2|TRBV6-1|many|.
TGTGCCAGCAGTGAATTGGTAGCTCTGGGCTACACCTTC
CASSELVALGYTF
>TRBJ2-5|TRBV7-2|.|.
TGTGCCAGCAGCTTAGGATGGGAGACCCAGTACTTC
CASSLGWETQYF
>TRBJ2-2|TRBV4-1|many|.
TGCGCCAGCAGCCGATCACACGGGGAGCTGTTTTTT
CASSRSHGELFF
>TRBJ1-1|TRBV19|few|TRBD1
TGTGCCAGTAGTATGGGAGGGACAGATAAGAACACTGAAGCTTTCTTT
CASSMGGTDKNTEAFF
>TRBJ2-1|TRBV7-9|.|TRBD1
TGTGCCAGCAGCCCCGGGACAGGGTTTTTCGAGGAGCAGTTCTTC
CASSPGTGFFEEQFF
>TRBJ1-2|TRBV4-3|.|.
TGCGCCAGCAGCCAAGCAATATTTTCAGGGGACGGCTATGGCTACACCTTC
CASSQAIFSGDGYGYTF
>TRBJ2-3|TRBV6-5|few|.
TGTGCCAGCAGTTATGGGGTTTCGGATACGCAGTATTTT
CASSYGVSDTQYF
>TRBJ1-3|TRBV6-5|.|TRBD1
TGTGCCAGCAGCCAGGGACAGGGGCAAGGAAACACCATATATTTT
CASSQGQGQGNTIYF
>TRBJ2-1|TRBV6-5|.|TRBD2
TGTGCCAGCAGTGAAGATAGGACTAGCGGAAAGCAGTTCTTC
CASSEDRTSGKQFF
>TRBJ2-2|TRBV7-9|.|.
TGTGCCAGCCGAGAACAGGGACCCGGGGAGCTGTTTTTT
CASREQGPGELFF
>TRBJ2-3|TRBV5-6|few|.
TGTGCCAGCAGCCCCCCAAGGGCTAGCACAGATACGCAGTATTTT
CASSPPRASTDTQYF
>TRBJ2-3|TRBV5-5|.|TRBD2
TGTGCCAGCAGCCCAGGACTAGCGGCAGATACGCAGTATTTT
CASSPGLAADTQYF